This is a list of T cell receptor beta chains from one sample in a study of cytomegalovirus exposure and HLA in healthy donors. The repertoire was sequenced with immunoSEQ multiplex PCR; TCRdb's copy has only in-frame clones and lacks some. Here the sample spans just under 95,000 clones, roughly 86% being singletons. The sample comprised PBMCs. These receptors all stem from a human donor in good health. Both conserved end residues are part of each CDR3. A D gene is named only where the DNA matches it firmly.

TRBD1,TRBV5-1,15,CASSSGQGIFHEQYF
TRBD2,TRBV9,16,CASSALAGGSTDTQYF
NA,TRBV27,14,CASSLTGSGTEAFF
NA,TRBV15,16,CATSRTTSNPYNEQFF
TRBD2,TRBV7-8,17,CASSLALASGRYNEQFF
NA,TRBV5-6,17,CASSLETGRSSTDTQYF
NA,TRBV19,14,CASSNGDTLGQQYF
NA,TRBV5-1,15,CASSLVQGSTGELFF
TRBD1,TRBV19,15,CASSPRTGGNSPLHF
TRBD1,TRBV7-2,14,CASSAGGAGTEAFF
TRBD1,TRBV7-7,13,CATAGGRTGELFF
NA,TRBV27,14,CASSTTAPGGELFF
TRBD1,TRBV4-1,16,CASSLGQGANTGELFF
TRBD2,TRBV6-5,13,CASSGRGSYEQYF
NA,TRBV7-9,14,CASSRRSGKGTQYF
NA,TRBV11-1,17,CASSLTVTKRAYNEQFF
NA,TRBV19,14,CASSANRVGSPLHF
NA,TRBV6-6,14,CASSLQGPLGGYTF
TRBD2,TRBV30,16,CAWISASGSSYNEQFF
NA,TRBV7-8,13,CASSVYRDEKLFF
TRBD2,TRBV7-2,16,CASSLRTSGGLGTQYF
NA,TRBV7-8,14,CASSSGGANYGYTF